One T cell receptor (beta chain) is described in this entry. Its specificity is not known. Gene labels here are mouse ones. The CDR3 end lies 1 residue beyond the end of the read and is filled in from the germline J gene. The source of the sample is a study of tissue T cells after allogeneic stem cell transplantation. Overall study results and limits: Motif-based clustering found tissue-specific repertoire signatures shared across patients, though few clones were shared.

Germline trimming cut 6 bases from V and 6 bases from J; bases unmatched to any gene: 3. Per germline, CDR1 NNHNN and CDR2 SYGAGS (reference sequence). The CDR3 totals 13 residues. Using immunoSEQ multiplex PCR, the repertoire was profiled, and TCRdb retains in-frame clones only, with some absent. The sample holds about 48,000 clones, around 66% seen once. Material: sorted cells pooled from one or two spleens. The sequence was collected from a pool of C57BL/6 mice in good health. The chain joins TRBV13-2 to TRBJ2-5; 11 nucleotides align to TRBD2. The DNA read from the CDR3 is TGTGCCAGCGTCCGGGACTGGGGGGACACCCAGTAC. As protein: CASVRDWGDTQY. The whole CDR3 region reads CASVRDWGDTQYF.